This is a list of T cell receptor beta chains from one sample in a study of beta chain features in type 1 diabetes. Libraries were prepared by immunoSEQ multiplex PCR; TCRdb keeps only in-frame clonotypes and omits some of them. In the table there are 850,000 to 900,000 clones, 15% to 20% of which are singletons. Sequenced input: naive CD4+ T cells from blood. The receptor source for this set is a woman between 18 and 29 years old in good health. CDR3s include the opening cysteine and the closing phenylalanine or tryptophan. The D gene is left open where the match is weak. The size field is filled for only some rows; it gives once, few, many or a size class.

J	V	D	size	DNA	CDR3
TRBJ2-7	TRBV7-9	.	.	TGTGCCAGCAGCTTAGCGGGGTCCTACGAGCAGTACTTC	CASSLAGSYEQYF
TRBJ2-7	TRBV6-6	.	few	TGTGCCAGCAGCGGCAGTACCTACGAGCAGTACTTC	CASSGSTYEQYF
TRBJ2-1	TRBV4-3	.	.	TGCGCCAGCAGCCAAACCCGGTGGAATGAGCAGTTCTTC	CASSQTRWNEQFF
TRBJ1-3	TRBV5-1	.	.	TGCGCCAGCAGCTTGGGAGGGGAAAGAAACACCATATATTTT	CASSLGGERNTIYF
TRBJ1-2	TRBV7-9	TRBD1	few	TGTGCCAGCAGACACCGGACAGGCCGTGGCTACACCTTC	CASRHRTGRGYTF
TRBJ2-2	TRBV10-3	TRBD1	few	TGTGCCGCCCGGGACAGGGGGCCCGGGGAGCTGTTTTTT	CAARDRGPGELFF
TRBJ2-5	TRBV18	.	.	TGTGCCAGCTCACCAGGGCCCAGTCAAGAGACCCAGTACTTC	CASSPGPSQETQYF
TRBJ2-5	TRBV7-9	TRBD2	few	TGTGCCAGCAGCTCGGGGGGAGAGACCCAGTACTTC	CASSSGGETQYF
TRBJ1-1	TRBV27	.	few	TGTGCCAGCAGTTCGGGACGGCGGCTTATGAACACTGAAGCTTTCTTT	CASSSGRRLMNTEAFF
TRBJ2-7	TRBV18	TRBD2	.	TGTGCCAGCTCACCAAGGGCTAGCGGGGCTTCCTACGAGCAGTACTTC	CASSPRASGASYEQYF